This T cell receptor beta chain stems from a study of early T cells in non-severe SARS-CoV-2 infection. Trimming took 0 bases from V and 2 from J, leaving 11 bases between them. The germline V gene encodes CDR1 DFQATT and CDR2 SNEGSKA (reference sequence). The CDR3 contains 16 residues. This clonotype has ten or more counts. TCRdb called the 5' RACE reads again in MiXCR, with one record for every CDR3 protein. The sample has tens of thousands of distinct CDR3 sequences; about 9.3% are singletons. The chain has TRBV20-1 and TRBJ2-6; perhaps TRBD2 as D (6 bases). Material for sequencing was whole blood. The TCR comes from an adult who was a healthcare worker with PCR-confirmed SARS-CoV-2 infection or an uninfected control (not recorded which). The CDR3 region is CSARDAGRPGANVLTF. The DNA of the CDR3 is TGCAGTGCTAGAGACGCAGGGAGGCCTGGGGCCAACGTCCTGACTTTC.